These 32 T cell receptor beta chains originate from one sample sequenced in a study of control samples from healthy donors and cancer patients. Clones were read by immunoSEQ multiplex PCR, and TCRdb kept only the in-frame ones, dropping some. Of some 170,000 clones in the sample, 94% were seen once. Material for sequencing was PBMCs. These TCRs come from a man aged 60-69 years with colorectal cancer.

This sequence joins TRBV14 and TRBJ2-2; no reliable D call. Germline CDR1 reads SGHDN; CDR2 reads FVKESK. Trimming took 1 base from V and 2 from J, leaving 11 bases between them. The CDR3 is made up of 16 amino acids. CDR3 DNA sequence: TGTGCCAGCAGCCAAGTAAGAGTGACCAACACCGGGGAGCTGTTTTTT. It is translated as CASSQVRVTNTGELFF.

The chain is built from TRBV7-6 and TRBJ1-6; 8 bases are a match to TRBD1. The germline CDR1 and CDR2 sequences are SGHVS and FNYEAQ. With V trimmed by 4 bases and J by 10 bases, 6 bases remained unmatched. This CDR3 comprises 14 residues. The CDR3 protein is CASSSQGGRSPLHF. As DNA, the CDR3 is TGTGCCAGCAGCTCACAGGGGGGAAGATCACCCCTCCACTTT.

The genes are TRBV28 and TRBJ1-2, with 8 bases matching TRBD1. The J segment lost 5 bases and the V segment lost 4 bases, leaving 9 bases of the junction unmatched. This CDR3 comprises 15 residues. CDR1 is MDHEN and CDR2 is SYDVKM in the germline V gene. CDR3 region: CASSSPAGTGYGYTF. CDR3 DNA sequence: TGTGCCAGCAGTTCACCGGCCGGGACAGGTTATGGCTACACCTTC.

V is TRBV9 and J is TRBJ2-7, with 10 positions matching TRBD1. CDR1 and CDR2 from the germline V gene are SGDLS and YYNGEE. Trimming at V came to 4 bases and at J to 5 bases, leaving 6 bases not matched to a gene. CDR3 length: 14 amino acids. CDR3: CASSPGQGDNEQYF. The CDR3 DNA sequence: TGTGCCAGCAGCCCCGGACAGGGGGATAACGAGCAGTACTTC.

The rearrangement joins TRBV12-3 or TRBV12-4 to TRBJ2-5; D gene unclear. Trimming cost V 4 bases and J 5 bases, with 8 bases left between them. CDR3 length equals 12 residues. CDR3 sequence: CASSSAVETQYF. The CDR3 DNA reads TGTGCCAGCAGTTCCGCTGTCGAGACCCAGTACTTC.

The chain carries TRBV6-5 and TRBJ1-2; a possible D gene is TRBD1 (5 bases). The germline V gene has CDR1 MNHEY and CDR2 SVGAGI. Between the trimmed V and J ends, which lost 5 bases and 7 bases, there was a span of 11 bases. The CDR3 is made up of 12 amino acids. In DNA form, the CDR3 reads TGTGCCAGCAGTCCGCAGGGTCGTGGCTACACCTTC. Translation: CASSPQGRGYTF.

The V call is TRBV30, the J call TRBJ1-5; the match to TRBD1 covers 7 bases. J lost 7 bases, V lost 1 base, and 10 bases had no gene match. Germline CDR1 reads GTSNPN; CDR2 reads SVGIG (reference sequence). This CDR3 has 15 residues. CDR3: CAWSALTGKGQPQHF. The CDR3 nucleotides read TGTGCCTGGAGTGCGCTGACAGGGAAAGGGCAGCCCCAGCATTTT.

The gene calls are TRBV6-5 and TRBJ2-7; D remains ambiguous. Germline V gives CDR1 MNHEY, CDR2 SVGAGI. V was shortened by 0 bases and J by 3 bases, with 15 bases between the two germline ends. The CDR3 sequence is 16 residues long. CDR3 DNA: TGTGCCAGCAGTTACTCGATAGCTAGAGTATACTACGAGCAGTACTTC. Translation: CASSYSIARVYYEQYF.

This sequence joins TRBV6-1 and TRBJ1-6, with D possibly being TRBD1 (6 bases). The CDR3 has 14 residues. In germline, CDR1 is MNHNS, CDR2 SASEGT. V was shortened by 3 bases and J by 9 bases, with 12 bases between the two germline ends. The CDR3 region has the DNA TGTGCCAGCAGTGACAGGGGTATGGTTTCACCCCTCCACTTT. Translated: CASSDRGMVSPLHF.

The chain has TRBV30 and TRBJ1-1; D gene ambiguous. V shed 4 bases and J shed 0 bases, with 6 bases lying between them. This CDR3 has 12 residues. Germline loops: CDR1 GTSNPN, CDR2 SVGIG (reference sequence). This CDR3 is CAWNWLNTEAFF. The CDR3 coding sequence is TGTGCCTGGAATTGGTTGAACACTGAAGCTTTCTTT.

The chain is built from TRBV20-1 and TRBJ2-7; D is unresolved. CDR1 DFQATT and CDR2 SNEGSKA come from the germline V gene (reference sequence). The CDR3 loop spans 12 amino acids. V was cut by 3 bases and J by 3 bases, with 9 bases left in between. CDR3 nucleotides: TGCAGTGCTAGTAGGCTCAACTACGAGCAGTACTTC. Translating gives CSASRLNYEQYF.

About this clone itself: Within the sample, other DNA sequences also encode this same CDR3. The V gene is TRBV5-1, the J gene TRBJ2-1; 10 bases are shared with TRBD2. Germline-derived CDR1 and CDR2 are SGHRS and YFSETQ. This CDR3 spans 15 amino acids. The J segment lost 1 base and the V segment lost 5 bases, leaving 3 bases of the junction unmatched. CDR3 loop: CASSSSGGSYNEQFF. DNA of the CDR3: TGCGCCAGCAGTTCTAGCGGGGGTTCCTACAATGAGCAGTTCTTC.

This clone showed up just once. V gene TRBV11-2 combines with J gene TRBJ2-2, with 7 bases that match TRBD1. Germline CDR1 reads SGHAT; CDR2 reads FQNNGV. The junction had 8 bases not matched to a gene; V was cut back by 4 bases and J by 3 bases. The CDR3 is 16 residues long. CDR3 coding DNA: TGTGCCAGCAGCTACCGACAGGGCAAGTACACCGGGGAGCTGTTTTTT. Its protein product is CASSYRQGKYTGELFF.

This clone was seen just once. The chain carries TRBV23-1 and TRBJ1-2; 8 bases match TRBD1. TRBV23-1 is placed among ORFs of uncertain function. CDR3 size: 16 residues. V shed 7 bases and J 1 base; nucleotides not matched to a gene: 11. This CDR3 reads CASTSTLGTGNYGYTF. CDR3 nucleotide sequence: TGCGCCAGCACCTCAACCCTCGGGACAGGTAACTATGGCTACACCTTC.

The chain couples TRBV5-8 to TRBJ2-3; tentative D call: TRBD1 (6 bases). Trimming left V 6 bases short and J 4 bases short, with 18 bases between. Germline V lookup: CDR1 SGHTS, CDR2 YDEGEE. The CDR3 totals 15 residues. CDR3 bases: TGTGCCAGCACGGCAAGGGGGTCTGGGGCAGATACGCAGTATTTT. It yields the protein CASTARGSGADTQYF.

CDR3 amino acids: CASSQFQETQYF. CDR3 bases: TGCGCCAGCAGCCAGTTTCAAGAGACCCAGTACTTC. This chain connects TRBV5-1 to TRBJ2-5; D uncertain. Looked up from germline, CDR1 is SGHRS and CDR2 is YFSETQ. The CDR3 is 12 amino acids. V was trimmed by 4 bases and J by 2 bases, leaving 6 bases between them. Complete variable domain (other parts from reference TRBV5-1 and TRBJ2-5): KAGVTQTPRYLIKTRGQQVTLSCSPISGHRSVSWYQQTPGQGLQFLFEYFSETQRNKGNFPGRFSGRQFSNSRSEMNVSTLELGDSALYLCASSQFQETQYFGPGTRLLVL.

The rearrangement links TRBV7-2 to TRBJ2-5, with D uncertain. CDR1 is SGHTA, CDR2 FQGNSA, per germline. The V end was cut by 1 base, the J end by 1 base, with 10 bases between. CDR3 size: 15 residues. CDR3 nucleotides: TGTGCCAGCAGCTTAGGGGTAGGGATCCAAGAGACCCAGTACTTC. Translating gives CASSLGVGIQETQYF.

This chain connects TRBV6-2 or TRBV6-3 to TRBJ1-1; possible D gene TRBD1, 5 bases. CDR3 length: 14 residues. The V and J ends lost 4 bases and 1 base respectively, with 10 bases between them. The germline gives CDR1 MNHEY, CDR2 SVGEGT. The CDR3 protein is CASSSQDKNTEAFF. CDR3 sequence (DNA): TGTGCCAGCAGTTCCCAGGACAAGAACACTGAAGCTTTCTTT.

The CDR3 nucleotides are TGCGCCAGCAGCCAAGAACCCGCGCAAGGGGGGACCCAGTACTTC. It is translated as CASSQEPAQGGTQYF. This sequence joins TRBV4-3 and TRBJ2-5, with D tentatively TRBD1 (6 bases). With 0 bases removed from V and 7 bases from J, the gap between germline ends came to 15 bases. Germline CDR1 reads LGHNA; CDR2 reads YSLEER. The CDR3 has 15 amino acids.

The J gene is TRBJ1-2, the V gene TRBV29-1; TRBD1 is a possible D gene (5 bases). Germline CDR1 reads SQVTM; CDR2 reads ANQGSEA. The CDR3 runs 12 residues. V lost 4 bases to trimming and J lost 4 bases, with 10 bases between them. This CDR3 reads CSVGGLGYGYTF. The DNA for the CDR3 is TGCAGCGTTGGGGGCCTGGGCTATGGCTACACCTTC.

The CDR3 loop reads CASSQDLGGGTTDTQYF. DNA for the CDR3: TGTGCCAGCAGCCAAGATCTGGGCGGGGGGACCACAGATACGCAGTATTTT. This chain uses TRBV4-2 with TRBJ2-3; 8 bases map to TRBD2. Germline V CDR1 and CDR2: LGHNA, YNFKEQ. V was clipped by 0 bases and J by 2 bases; unmatched bases: 7. The CDR3 spans 17 residues.

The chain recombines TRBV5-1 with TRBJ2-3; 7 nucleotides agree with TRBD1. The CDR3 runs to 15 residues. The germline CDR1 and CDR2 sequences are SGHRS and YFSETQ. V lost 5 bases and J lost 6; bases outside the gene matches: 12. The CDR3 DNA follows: TGCGCCAGCAGGGACAGGCTACTCAAACGGGATACGCAGTATTTT. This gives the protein CASRDRLLKRDTQYF.

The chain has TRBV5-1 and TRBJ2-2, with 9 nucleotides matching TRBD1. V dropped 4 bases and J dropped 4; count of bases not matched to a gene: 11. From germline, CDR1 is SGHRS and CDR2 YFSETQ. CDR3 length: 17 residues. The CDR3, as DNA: TGCGCCAGCAGCGGGCGGGACAGGGAAGAGGGCACCGGGGAGCTGTTTTTT. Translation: CASSGRDREEGTGELFF.

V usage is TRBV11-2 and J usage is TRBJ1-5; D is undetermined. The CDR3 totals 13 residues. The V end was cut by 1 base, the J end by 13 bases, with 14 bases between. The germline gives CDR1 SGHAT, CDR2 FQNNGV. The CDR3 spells CASSLVTGYLQHF. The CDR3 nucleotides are TGTGCCAGCAGCTTAGTTACGGGTTACCTTCAGCATTTT.

CDR3 residues: CSVGPAGGAITDTQYF. As DNA, the CDR3 is TGCAGCGTTGGGCCTGCAGGGGGCGCGATCACAGATACGCAGTATTTT. The chain links TRBV29-1 to TRBJ2-3; 8 bases are a match to TRBD1. The trim removed 4 bases at V and 2 bases at J, leaving 11 bases unmatched. The CDR3 contains 16 residues. The germline CDR1 and CDR2 sequences are SQVTM and ANQGSEA.

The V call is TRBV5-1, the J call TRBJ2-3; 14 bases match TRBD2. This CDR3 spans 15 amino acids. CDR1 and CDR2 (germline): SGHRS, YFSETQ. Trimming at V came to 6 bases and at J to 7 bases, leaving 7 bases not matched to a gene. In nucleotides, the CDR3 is TGCGCCAGCACCATGACTAGCGGGGGGGCAAATACGCAGTATTTT. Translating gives CASTMTSGGANTQYF.

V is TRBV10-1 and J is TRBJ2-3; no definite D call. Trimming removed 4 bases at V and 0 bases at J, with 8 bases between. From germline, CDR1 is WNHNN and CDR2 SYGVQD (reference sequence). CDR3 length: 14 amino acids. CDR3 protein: CASSGKGSTDTQYF. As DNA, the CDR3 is TGCGCCAGCAGTGGGAAGGGCAGCACAGATACGCAGTATTTT.

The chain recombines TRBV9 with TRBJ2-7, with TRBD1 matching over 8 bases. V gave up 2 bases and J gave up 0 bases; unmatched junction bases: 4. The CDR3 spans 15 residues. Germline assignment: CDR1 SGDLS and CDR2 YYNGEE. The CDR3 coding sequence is TGTGCCAGCAGCGTTGGGGGACAGGCCTCCTACGAGCAGTACTTC. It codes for CASSVGGQASYEQYF.

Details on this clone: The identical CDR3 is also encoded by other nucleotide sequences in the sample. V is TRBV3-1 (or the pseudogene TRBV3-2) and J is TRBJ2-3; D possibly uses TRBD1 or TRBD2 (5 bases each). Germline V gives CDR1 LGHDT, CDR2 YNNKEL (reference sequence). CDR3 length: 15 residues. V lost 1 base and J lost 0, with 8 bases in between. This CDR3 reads CASSQGGYSTDTQYF. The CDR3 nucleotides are TGTGCCAGCAGCCAAGGGGGGTACAGCACAGATACGCAGTATTTT.

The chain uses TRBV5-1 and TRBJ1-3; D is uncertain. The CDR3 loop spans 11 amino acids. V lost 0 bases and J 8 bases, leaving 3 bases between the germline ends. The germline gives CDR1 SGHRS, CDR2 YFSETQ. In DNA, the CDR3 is TGCGCCAGCAGCTTGGGAGACACCATATATTTT. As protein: CASSLGDTIYF.

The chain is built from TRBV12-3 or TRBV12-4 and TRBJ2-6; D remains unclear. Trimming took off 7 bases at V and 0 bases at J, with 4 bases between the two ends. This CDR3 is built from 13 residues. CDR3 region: CASTLSGANVLTF. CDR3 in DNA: TGTGCCAGCACCCTCTCTGGGGCCAACGTCCTGACTTTC.

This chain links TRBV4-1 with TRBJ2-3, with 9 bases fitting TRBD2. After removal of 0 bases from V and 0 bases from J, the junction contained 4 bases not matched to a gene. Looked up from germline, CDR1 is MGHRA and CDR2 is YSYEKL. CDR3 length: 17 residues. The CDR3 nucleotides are TGCGCCAGCAGCCAAGACCCTAGCGGGATTAGCACAGATACGCAGTATTTT. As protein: CASSQDPSGISTDTQYF.